This T cell receptor beta chain was sequenced for a study of identical twins. Deletions cut 6 bases from V and 0 bases from J, with 13 bases between. The germline V gene has CDR1 SGHRS and CDR2 YFSETQ. This CDR3 is built from 16 residues. From the 5' RACE reads, TCRdb called clonotypes with MiXCR, one entry per CDR3 protein. The sample carries 510,000 or so distinct CDR3 sequences, around 15% recorded once. Only healthy Caucasians were enrolled as donors. This clonotype was seen many times. These data also featured in a second study, about yellow fever vaccine responses in identical twins.

The V call is TRBV5-1, the J call TRBJ2-6; D gene uncertain. The sequence was obtained from a woman between 18 and 29 years old in good health. The specimen sequenced was CD4+ T cells sorted from blood. DNA of the CDR3: TGCGCCAGCACCGACCAAGTTGACTCTGGGGCCAACGTCCTGACTTTC. Its protein is CASTDQVDSGANVLTF.